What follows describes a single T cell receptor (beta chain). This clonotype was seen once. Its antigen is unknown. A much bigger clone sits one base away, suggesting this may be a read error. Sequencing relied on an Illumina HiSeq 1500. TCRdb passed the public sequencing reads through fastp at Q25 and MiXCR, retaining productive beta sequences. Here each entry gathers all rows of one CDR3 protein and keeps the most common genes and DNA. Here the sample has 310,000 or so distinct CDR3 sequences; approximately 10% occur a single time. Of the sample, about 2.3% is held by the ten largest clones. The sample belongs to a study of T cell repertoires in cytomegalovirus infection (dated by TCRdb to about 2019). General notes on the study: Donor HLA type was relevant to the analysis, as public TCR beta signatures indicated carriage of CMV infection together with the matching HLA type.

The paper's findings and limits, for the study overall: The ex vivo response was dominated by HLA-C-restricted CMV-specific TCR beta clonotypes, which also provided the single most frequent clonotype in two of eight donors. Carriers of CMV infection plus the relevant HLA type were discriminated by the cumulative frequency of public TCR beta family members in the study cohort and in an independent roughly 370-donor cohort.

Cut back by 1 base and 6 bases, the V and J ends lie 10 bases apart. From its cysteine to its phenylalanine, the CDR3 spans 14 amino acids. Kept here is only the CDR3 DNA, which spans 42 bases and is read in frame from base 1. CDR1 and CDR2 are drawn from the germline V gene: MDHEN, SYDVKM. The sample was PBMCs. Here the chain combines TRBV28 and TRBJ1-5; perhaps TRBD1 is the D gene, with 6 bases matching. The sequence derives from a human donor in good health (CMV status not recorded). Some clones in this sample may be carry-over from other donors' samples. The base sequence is TGTGCCAGCAGTTTATTCACAGGGTGTCAGCCCCAGCATTTT. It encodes CASSLFTGCQPQHF.